This T cell receptor (beta chain) was captured in a study of metastatic and nonmetastatic thyroid tumors. Overall study context: Comparison of repertoires was carried out across blood and tumor or nodule tissue from malignant and benign thyroid patients. General study results and limits: Benign nodules were reported to have significantly lower TCR beta diversity than malignant thyroid tumors, in blood and tumor.

Thyroid surgery had not been preceded by any treatment in any patient. V shed 5 bases, J shed 0 bases, and the junction held 3 bases outside the gene matches. This CDR3 is 15 amino acids long. The germline V gene has CDR1 LNHDA and CDR2 SQIVND (reference sequence). This clone has at least ten counts. Its antigen is unidentified. How the authors handled the data: Clinicopathological groups differed in CDR3, with these differences serving to build a distant-metastasis classifier for papillary thyroid cancer. TCRdb reanalyzed the PCR reads via MiXCR. These V and J calls rely on TCRdb rather than the paper's analysis. The data contain tens of thousands of clones, roughly 9.7% of them seen just once; the ten biggest clones take up roughly 29%.

The source is a female donor with papillary thyroid cancer or a benign thyroid nodule (not recorded which). Some clones in this sample may be carry-over from other donors' samples. Input material: blood. The V gene is TRBV19, the J gene TRBJ2-2, with 7 positions matching TRBD1. The CDR3 sequence is CASSVGTANTGELFF. In DNA form, the CDR3 reads TGTGCCAGTAGTGTCGGGACAGCGAACACCGGGGAGCTGTTTTTT.